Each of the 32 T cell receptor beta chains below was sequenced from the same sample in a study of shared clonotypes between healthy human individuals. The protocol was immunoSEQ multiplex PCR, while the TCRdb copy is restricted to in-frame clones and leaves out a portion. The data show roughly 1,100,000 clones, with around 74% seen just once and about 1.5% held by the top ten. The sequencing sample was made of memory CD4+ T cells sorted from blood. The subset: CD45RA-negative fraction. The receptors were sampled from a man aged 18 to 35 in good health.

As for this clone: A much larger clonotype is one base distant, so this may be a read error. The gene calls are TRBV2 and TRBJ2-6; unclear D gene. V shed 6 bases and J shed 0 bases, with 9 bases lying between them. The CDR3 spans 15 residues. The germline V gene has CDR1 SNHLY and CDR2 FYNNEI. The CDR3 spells CASSRRHSGANVLTF. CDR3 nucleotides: TGTGCCAGCAGCCGGCGCCACTCTGGGGCCAACGTCCTGACTTTC.

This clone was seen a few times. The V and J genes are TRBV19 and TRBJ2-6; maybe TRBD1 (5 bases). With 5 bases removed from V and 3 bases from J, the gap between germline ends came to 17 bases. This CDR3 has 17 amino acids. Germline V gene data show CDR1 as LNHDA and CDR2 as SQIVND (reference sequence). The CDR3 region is CASSRRQGQSGANVLTF. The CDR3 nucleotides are TGTGCCAGTAGTCGACGGCAGGGTCAAAGTGGGGCCAACGTCCTGACTTTC.

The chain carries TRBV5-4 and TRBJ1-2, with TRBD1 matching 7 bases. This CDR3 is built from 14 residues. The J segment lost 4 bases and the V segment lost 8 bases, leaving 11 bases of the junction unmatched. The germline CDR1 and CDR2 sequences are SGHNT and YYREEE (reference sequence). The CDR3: CASSLTGTVYGYTF. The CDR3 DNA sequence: TGTGCCAGTTCTTTAACCGGGACAGTCTATGGCTACACCTTC.

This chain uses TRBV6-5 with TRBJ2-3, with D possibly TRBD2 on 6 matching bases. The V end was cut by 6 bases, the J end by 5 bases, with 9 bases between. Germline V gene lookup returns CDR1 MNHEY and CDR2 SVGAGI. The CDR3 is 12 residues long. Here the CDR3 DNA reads TGTGCCAGCAGCCCGGGGGTAGATACGCAGTATTTT. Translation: CASSPGVDTQYF.

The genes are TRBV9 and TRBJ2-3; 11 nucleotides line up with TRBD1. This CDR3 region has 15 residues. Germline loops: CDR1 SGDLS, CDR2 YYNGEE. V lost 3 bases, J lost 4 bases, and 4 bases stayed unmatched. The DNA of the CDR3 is TGTGCCAGCAGCGGGGGACAGGGGGAGGCAGATACGCAGTATTTT. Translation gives CASSGGQGEADTQYF.

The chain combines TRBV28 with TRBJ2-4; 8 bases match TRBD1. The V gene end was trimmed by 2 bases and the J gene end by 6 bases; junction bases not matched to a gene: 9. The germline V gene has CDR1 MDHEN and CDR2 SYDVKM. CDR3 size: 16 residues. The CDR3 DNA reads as TGTGCCAGCAGTTTACCCCAGACAGGGGTGGGAAACATTCAGTACTTC. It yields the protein CASSLPQTGVGNIQYF.

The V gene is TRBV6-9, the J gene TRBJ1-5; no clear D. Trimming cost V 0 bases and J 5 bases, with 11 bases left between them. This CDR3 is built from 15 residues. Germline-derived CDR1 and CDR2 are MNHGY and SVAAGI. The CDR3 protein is CASSYSVGVDQPQHF. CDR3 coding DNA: TGTGCCAGCAGTTATTCGGTGGGAGTCGATCAGCCCCAGCATTTT.

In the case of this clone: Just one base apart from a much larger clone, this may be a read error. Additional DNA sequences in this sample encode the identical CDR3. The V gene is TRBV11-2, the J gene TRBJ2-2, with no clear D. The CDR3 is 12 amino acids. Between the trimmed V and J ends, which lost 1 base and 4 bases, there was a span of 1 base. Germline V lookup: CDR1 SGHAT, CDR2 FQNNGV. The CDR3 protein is CASSLGTGELFF. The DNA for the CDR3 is TGTGCCAGCAGCTTAGGCACCGGGGAGCTGTTTTTT.

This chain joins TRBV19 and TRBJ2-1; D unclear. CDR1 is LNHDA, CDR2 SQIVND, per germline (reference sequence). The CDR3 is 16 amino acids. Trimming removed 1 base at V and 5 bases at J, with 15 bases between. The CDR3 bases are TGTGCCAGTAGTATAGTGGTGACTCAGTATAACAATGAGCAGTTCTTC. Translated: CASSIVVTQYNNEQFF.

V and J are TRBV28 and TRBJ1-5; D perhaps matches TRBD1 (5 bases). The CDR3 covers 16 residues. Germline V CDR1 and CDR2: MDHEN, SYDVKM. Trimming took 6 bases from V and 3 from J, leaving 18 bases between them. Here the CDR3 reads CASSRAGRAFNQPQHF. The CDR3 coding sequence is TGTGCCAGCAGCCGCGCGGGCAGGGCATTCAATCAGCCCCAGCATTTT.

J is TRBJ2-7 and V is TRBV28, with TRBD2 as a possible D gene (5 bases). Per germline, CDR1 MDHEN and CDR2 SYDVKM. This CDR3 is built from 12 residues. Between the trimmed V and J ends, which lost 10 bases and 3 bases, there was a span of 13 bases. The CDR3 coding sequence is TGTGCCACTATAGGGAGTTACTACGAGCAGTACTTC. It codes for CATIGSYYEQYF.

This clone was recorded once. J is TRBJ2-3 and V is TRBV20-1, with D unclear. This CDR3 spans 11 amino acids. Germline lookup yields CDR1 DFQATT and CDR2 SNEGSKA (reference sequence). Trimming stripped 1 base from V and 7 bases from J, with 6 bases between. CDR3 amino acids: CSARVGYTQYF. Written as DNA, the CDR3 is TGCAGTGCTAGAGTCGGGTATACGCAGTATTTT.

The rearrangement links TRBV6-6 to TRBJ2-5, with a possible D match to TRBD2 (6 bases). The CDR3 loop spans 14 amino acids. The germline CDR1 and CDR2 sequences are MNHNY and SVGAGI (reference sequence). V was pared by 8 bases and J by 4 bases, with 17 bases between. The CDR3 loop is CASGFYRGGETQYF. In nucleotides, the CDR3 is TGTGCCAGCGGTTTCTACCGGGGAGGAGAGACCCAGTACTTC.

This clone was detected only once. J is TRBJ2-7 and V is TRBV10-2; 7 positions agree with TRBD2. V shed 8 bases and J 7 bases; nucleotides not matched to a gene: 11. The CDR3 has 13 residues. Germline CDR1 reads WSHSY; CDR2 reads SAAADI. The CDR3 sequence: CASGPSGLGEQYF. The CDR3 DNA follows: TGCGCCAGCGGGCCTAGCGGTTTGGGGGAGCAGTACTTC.

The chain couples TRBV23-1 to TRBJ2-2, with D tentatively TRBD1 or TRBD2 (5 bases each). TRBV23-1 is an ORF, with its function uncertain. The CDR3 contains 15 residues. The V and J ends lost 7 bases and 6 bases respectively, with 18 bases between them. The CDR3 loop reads CASTQGGQGAGELFF. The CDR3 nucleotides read TGCGCCAGCACCCAAGGAGGACAAGGAGCCGGGGAGCTGTTTTTT.

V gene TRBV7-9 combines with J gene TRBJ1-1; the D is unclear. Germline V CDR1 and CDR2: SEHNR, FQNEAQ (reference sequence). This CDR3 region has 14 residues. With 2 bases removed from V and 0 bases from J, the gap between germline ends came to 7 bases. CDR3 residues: CASSLSSLNTEAFF. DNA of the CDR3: TGTGCCAGCAGCTTAAGTAGTTTGAACACTGAAGCTTTCTTT.

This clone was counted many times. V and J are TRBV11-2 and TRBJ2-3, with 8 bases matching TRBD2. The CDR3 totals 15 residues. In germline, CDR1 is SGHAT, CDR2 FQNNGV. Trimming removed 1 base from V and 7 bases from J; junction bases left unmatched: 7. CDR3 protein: CASSLAGGYSNTQYF. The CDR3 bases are TGTGCCAGCAGCTTAGCGGGAGGGTATTCGAATACGCAGTATTTT. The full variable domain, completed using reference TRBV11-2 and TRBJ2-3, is EAGVAQSPRYKIIEKRQSVAFWCNPISGHATLYWYQQILGQGPKLLIQFQNNGVVDDSQLPKDRFSAERLKGVDSTLKIQPAKLEDSAVYLCASSLAGGYSNTQYFGPGTRLTVL.

The CDR3 spells CASSPLTSGGANEQFF. CDR3 DNA sequence: TGCGCCAGCAGCCCCTTGACTAGCGGGGGGGCCAATGAGCAGTTCTTC. The chain carries TRBV5-1 and TRBJ2-1, with 14 nucleotides matching TRBD2. There are 16 residues in the CDR3. The J segment lost 6 bases and the V segment lost 4 bases, leaving 6 bases of the junction unmatched. Germline V CDR1 and CDR2: SGHRS, YFSETQ.

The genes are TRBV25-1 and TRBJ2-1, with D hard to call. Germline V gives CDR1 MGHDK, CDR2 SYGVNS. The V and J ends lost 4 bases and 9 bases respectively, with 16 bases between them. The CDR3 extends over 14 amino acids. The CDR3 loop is CASSAPRLIGEQFF. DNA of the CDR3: TGTGCCAGCAGTGCCCCGCGCCTTATCGGTGAGCAGTTCTTC. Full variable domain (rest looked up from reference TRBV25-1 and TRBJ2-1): EADIYQTPRYLVIGTGKKITLECSQTMGHDKMYWYQQDPGMELHLIHYSYGVNSTEKGDLSSESTVSRIRTEHFPLTLESARPSHTSQYLCASSAPRLIGEQFFGPGTRLTVL.

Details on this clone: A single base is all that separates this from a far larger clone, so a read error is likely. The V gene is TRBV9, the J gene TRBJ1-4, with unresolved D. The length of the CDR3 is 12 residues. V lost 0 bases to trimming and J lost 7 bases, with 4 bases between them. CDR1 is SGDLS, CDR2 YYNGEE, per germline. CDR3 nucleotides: TGTGCCAGCAGCGTAGATGGTGAAAAACTGTTTTTT. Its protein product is CASSVDGEKLFF.

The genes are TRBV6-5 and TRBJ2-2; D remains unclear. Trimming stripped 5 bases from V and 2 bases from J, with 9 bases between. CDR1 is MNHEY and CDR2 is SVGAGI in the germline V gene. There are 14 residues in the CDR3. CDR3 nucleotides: TGTGCCAGCAGTGTGACGCGTAACACCGGGGAGCTGTTTTTT. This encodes CASSVTRNTGELFF.

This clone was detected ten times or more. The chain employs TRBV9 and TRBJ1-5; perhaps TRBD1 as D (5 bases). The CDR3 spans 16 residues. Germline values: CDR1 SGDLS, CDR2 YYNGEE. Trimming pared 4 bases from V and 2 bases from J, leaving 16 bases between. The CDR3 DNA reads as TGTGCCAGCAGCACGGGGGAGGGGCTTGGCAATCAGCCCCAGCATTTT. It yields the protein CASSTGEGLGNQPQHF.

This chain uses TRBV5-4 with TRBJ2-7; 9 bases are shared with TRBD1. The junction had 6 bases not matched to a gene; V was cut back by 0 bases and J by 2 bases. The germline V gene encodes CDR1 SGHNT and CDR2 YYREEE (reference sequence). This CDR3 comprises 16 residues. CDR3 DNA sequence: TGTGCCAGCAGCTTGGGGGGACAGGGACGGACCTACGAGCAGTACTTC. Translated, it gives CASSLGGQGRTYEQYF.

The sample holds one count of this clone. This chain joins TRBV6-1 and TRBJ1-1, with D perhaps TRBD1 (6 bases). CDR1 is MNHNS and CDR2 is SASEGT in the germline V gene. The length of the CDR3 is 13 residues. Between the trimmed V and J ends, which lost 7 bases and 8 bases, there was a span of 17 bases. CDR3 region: CASTNLGALEAFF. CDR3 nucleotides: TGTGCCAGCACCAATTTGGGGGCCCTCGAAGCTTTCTTT.

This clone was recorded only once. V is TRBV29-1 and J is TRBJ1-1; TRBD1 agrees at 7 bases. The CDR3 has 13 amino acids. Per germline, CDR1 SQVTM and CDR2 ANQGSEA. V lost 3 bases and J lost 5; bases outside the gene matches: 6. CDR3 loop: CSVDKGARTEAFF. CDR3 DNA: TGCAGCGTTGACAAGGGGGCGAGGACTGAAGCTTTCTTT.

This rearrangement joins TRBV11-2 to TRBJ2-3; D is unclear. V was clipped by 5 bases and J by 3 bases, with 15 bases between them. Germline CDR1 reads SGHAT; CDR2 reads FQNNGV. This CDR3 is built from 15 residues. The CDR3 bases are TGTGCCAGCAGCCAGAATCCGATGGTGACAGATACGCAGTATTTT. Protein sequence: CASSQNPMVTDTQYF. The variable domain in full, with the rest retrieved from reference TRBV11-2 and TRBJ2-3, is EAGVAQSPRYKIIEKRQSVAFWCNPISGHATLYWYQQILGQGPKLLIQFQNNGVVDDSQLPKDRFSAERLKGVDSTLKIQPAKLEDSAVYLCASSQNPMVTDTQYFGPGTRLTVL.

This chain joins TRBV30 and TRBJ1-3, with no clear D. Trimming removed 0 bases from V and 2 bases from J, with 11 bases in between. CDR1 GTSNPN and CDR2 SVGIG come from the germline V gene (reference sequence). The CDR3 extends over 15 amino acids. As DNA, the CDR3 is TGTGCCTGGAGTGTACCTAGGACGGCTGGAAACACCATATATTTT. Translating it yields CAWSVPRTAGNTIYF.

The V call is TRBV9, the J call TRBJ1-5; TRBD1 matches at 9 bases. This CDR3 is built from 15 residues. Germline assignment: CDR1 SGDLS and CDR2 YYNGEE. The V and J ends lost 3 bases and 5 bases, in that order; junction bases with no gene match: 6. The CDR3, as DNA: TGTGCCAGCAGCGGCGGACAGGGGAGATATCAGCCCCAGCATTTT. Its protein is CASSGGQGRYQPQHF.

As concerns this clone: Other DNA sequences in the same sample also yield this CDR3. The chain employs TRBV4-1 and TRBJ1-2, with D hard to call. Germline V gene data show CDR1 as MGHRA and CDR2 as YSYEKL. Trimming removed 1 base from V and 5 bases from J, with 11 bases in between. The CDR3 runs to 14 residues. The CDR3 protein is CASSQGAGPYGYTF. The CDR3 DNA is TGCGCCAGCAGCCAAGGGGCTGGGCCTTATGGCTACACCTTC.

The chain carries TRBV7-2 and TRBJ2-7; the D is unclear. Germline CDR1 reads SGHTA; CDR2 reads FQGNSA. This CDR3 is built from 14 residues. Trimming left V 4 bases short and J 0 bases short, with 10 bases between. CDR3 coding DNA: TGTGCCAGCAGCTCCCTGACGGGCTCCTACGAGCAGTACTTC. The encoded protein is CASSSLTGSYEQYF.

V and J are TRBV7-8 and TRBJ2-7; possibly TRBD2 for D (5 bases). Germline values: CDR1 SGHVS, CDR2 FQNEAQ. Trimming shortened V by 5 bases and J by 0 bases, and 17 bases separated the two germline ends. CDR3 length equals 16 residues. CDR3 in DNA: TGTGCCAGCAGCCAAGCGGACCGTAAGCTCTCCTACGAGCAGTACTTC. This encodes CASSQADRKLSYEQYF. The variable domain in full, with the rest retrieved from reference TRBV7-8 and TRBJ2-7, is GAGVSQSPRYKVAKRGQDVALRCDPISGHVSLFWYQQALGQGPEFLTYFQNEAQLDKSGLPSDRFFAERPEGSVSTLKIQRTQQEDSAVYLCASSQADRKLSYEQYFGPGTRLTVT.

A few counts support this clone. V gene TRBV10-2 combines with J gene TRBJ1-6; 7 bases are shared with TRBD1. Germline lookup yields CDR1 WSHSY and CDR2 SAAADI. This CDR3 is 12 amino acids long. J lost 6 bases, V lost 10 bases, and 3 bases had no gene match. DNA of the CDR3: TGCGCCACTAGGGACAGTAATTCACCCCTCCACTTT. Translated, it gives CATRDSNSPLHF.